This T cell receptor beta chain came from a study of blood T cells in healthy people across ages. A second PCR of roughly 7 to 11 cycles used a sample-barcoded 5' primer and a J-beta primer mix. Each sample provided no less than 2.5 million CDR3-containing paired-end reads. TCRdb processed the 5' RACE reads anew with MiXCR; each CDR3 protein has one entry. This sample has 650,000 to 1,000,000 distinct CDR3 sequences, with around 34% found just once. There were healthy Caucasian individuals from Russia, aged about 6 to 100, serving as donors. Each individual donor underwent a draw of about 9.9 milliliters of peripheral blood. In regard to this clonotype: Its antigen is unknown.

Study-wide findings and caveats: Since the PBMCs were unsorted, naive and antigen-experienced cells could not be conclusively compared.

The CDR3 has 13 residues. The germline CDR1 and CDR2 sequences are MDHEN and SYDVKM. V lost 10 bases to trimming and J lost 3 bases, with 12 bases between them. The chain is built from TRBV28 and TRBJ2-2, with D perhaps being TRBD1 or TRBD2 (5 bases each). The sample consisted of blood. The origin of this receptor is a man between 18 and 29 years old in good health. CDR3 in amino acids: CATLGGDTGELFF. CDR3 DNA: TGTGCCACCCTTGGGGGAGACACCGGGGAGCTGTTTTTT.